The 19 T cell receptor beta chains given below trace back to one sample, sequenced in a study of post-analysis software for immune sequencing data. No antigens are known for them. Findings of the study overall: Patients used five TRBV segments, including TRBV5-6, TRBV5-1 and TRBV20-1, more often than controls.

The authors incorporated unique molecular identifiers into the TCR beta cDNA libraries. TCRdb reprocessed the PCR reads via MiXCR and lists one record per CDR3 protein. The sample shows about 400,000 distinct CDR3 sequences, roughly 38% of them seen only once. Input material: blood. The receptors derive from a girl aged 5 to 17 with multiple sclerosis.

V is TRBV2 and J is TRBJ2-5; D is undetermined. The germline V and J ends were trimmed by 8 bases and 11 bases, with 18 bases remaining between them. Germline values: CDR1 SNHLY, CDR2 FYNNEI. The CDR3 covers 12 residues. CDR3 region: CASAPVGYEQYF. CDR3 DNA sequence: TGTGCCAGCGCCCCGGTGGGGTATGAGCAGTACTTC.

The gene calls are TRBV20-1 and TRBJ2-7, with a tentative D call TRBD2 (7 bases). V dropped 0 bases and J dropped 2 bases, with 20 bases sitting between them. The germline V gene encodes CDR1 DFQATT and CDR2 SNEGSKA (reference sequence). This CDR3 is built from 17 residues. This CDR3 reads CSARDRAGAGLPYEQYF. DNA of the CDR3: TGCAGTGCTAGAGATCGCGCGGGGGCAGGTCTTCCCTACGAGCAGTACTTC.

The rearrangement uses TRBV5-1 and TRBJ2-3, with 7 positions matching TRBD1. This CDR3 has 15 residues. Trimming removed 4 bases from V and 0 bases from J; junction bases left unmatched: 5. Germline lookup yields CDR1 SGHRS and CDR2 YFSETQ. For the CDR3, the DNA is TGCGCCAGCAGCCCGGACAGGATTAGCACAGATACGCAGTATTTT. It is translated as CASSPDRISTDTQYF.

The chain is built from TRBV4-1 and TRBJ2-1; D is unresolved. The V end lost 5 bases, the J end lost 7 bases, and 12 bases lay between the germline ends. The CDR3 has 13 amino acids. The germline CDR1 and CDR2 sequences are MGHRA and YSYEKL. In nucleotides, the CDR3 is TGCGCCAGCAGCGATCGGTACGCTAATGAGCAGTTCTTC. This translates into CASSDRYANEQFF.

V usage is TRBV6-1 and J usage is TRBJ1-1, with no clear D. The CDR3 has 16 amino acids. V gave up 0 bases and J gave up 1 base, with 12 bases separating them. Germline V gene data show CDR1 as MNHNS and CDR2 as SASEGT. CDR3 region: CASSEAQRRWNTEAFF. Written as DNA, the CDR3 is TGTGCCAGCAGTGAAGCGCAACGACGGTGGAACACTGAAGCTTTCTTT.

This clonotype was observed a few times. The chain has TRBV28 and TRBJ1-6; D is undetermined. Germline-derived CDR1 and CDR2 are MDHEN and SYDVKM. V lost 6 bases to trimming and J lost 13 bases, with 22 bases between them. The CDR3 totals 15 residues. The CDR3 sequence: CASSPEFAPSSPLHF. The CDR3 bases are TGTGCCAGCAGCCCAGAGTTTGCTCCAAGTTCGCCCCTCCACTTT.

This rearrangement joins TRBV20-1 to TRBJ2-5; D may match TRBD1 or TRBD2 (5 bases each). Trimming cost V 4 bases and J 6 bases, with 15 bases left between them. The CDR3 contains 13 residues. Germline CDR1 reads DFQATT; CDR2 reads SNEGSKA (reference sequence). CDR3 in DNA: TGCAGTGCTACCACAGGACTCAAGAAGACCCAGTACTTC. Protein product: CSATTGLKKTQYF.

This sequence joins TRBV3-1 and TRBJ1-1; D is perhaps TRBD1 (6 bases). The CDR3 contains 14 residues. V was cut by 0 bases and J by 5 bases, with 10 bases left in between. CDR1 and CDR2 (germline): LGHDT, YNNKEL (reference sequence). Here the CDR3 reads CASSQEQGWTEAFF. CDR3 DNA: TGTGCCAGCAGCCAAGAACAGGGTTGGACTGAAGCTTTCTTT.

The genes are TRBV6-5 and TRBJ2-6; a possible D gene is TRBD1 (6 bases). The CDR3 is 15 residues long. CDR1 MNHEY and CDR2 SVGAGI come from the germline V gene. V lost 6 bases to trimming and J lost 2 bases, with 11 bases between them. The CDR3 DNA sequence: TGTGCCAGCAGCGTTAGGGGGACTGGGGCCAACGTCCTGACTTTC. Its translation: CASSVRGTGANVLTF.

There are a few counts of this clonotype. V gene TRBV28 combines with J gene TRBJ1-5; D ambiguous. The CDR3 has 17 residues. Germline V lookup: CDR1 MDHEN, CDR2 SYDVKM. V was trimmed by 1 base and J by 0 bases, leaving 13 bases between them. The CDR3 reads CASSLYAVRYSNQPQHF. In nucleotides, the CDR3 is TGTGCCAGCAGTTTATACGCGGTCCGCTATAGCAATCAGCCCCAGCATTTT.

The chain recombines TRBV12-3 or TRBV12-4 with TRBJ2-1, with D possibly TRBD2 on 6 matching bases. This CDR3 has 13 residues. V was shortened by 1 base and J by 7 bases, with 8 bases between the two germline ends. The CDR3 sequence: CASSLEEGNEQFF. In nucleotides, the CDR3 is TGTGCCAGCAGTTTAGAGGAGGGGAATGAGCAGTTCTTC.

CDR3 residues: CASSQVSGRRSSYEQYF. In DNA, the CDR3 is TGTGCCAGCAGCCAAGTGTCAGGCCGAAGGAGCTCCTACGAGCAGTACTTC. The genes are TRBV3-1 and TRBJ2-7, with D unresolved. The CDR3 covers 17 residues. Trimming stripped 1 base from V and 0 bases from J, with 16 bases between. CDR1 and CDR2 from the germline V gene are LGHDT and YNNKEL (reference sequence).

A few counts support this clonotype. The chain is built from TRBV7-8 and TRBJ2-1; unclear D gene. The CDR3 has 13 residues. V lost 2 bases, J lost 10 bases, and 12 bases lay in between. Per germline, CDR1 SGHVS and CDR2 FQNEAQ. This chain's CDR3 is CASSLRAAPEQFF. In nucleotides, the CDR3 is TGTGCCAGCAGCTTAAGGGCCGCCCCGGAGCAGTTCTTC.

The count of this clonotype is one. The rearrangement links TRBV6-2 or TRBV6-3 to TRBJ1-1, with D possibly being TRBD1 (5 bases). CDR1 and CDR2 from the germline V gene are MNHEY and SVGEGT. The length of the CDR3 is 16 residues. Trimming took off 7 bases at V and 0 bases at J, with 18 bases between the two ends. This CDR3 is CASTRSPGPMNTEAFF. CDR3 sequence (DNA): TGTGCCAGCACCCGATCTCCGGGACCCATGAACACTGAAGCTTTCTTT.

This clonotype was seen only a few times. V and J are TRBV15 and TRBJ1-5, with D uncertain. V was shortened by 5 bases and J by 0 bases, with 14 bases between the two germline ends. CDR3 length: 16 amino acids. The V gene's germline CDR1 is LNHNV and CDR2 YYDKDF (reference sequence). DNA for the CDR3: TGTGCCACCAGCGGAAGGGTGGGGAATAGCAATCAGCCCCAGCATTTT. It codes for CATSGRVGNSNQPQHF. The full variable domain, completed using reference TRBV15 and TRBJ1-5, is DAMVIQNPRYQVTQFGKPVTLSCSQTLNHNVMYWYQQKSSQAPKLLFHYYDKDFNNEADTPDNFQSRRPNTSFCFLDIRSPGLGDTAMYLCATSGRVGNSNQPQHFGDGTRLSIL.

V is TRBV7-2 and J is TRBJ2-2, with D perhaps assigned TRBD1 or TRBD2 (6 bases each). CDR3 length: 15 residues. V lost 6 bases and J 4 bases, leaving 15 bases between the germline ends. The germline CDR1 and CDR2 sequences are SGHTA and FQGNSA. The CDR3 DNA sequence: TGTGCCAGCAGGAAGGGGGGAGGAACCACCGGGGAGCTGTTTTTT. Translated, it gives CASRKGGGTTGELFF.

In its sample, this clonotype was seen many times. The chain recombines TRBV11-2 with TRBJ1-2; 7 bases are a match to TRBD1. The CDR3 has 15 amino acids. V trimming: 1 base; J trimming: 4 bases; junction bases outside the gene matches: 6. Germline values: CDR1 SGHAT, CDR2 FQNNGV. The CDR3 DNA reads TGTGCCAGCAGCTTAGGTCCCGACAGGGCCTATGGCTACACCTTC. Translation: CASSLGPDRAYGYTF.

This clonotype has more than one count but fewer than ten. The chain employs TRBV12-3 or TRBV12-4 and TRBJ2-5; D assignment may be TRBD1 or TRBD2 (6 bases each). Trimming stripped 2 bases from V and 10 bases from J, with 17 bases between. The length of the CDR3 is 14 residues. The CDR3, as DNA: TGTGCCAGCAGTTTACCTGGGGGGCGGGGCGACCAGTACTTC. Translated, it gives CASSLPGGRGDQYF.

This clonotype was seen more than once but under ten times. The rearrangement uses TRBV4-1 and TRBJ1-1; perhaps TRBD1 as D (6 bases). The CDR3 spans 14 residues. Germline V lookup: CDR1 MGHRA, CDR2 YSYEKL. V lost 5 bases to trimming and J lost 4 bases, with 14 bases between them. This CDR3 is CASSRMGGRTEAFF. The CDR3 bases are TGCGCCAGCAGCAGGATGGGGGGGCGCACTGAAGCTTTCTTT.